This TCR beta chain was observed in a study of radiotherapy plus CTLA-4 blockade in lung cancer. Whole-study context: There were objective responses in roughly 18% of patients, and around 31% had disease control. General observations from the study: Together with interferon-beta, which increased in serum after radiation, early dynamic changes in blood T cell clones were reportedly the best predictors of response. Researchers report tumor-derived TCR clones expanding in blood after radiotherapy plus ipilimumab.

Germline V lookup: CDR1 SGHVS, CDR2 FQNEAQ. V lost 6 bases to trimming and J lost 4 bases; unmatched junction nucleotides: 15. This CDR3 spans 17 amino acids. Profiled with immunoSEQ multiplex PCR; TCRdb holds only in-frame clones, not every one. The table has 78,000 or so clones, around nine tenths seen once. Regarding this clone: As yet, its antigen is unknown.

V and J are TRBV7-8 and TRBJ1-3; 7 bases align to TRBD1. This clonotype was sampled from a human donor with non-small cell lung cancer who had stable disease on radiotherapy plus ipilimumab. Sequenced here: peripheral blood, sampled from a patient treated with radiotherapy plus ipilimumab. CDR3 bases: TGTGCCAGCAGATTAACTCGTCAGGGGGATATCGGAAACACCATATATTTT. It yields the protein CASRLTRQGDIGNTIYF.